This note documents a single T cell receptor (beta chain) sequence. The data originate from a study of blood T cell repertoires in COVID-19. Whole-study context: COVID-19 samples from acute and convalescent phases originated in the United States, Italy and Spain. T cells, B-cell-depleted T cells, or PBMCs provided the cDNA or gDNA that served as material.

Trimming stripped 2 bases from V and 5 bases from J, with 9 bases between. CDR3 length: 13 amino acids. CDR1 SGHRS and CDR2 YFSETQ come from the germline V gene. Study processing details: From reference gene primer amplification, estimates of nucleated cell counts were derived. Only in-frame clones appear in the TCRdb table, and some are missing; sequencing was by immunoSEQ multiplex PCR. V and J calls and clone size follow that table, whereas D and trimming were derived from the DNA. The sample lists about 300,000 clones, approximately 90% occurring once. The genes are TRBV5-1 and TRBJ2-3, with D uncertain. This TCR derives from a middle-aged man with acute or convalescent COVID-19. The material sequenced was peripheral blood. DNA for the CDR3: TGCGCCAGCAGCTTATCAGGTTTAGATACGCAGTATTTT. Its translation is CASSLSGLDTQYF.